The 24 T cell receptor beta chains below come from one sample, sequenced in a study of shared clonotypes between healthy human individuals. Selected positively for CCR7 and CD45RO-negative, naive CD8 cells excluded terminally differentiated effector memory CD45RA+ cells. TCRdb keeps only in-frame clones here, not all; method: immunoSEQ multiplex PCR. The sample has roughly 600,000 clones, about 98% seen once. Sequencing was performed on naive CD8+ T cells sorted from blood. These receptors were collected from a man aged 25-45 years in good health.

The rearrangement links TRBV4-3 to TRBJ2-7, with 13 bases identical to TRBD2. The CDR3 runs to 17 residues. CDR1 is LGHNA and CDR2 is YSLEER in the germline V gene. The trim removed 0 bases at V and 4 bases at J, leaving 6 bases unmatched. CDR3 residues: CASSQEHRTSGSYEQYF. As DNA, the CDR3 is TGCGCCAGCAGCCAAGAACACAGGACTAGCGGGAGTTACGAGCAGTACTTC.

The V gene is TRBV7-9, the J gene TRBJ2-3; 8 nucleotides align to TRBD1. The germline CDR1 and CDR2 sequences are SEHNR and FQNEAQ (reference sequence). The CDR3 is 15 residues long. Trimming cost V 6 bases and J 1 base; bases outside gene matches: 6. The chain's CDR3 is CASRSGTGGTDTQYF. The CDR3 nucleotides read TGTGCCAGCAGGTCCGGGACAGGCGGCACAGATACGCAGTATTTT.

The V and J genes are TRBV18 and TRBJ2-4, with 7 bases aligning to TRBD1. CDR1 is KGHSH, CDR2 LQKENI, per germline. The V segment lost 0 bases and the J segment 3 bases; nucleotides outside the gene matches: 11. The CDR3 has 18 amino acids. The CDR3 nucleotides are TGTGCCAGCTCACCACCGTTACCAAGCAGGACAGGCAAAAACATTCAGTACTTC. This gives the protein CASSPPLPSRTGKNIQYF.

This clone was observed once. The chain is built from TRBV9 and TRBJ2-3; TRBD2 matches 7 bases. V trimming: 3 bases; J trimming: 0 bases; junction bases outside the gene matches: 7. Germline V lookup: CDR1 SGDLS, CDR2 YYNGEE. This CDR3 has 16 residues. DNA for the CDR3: TGTGCCAGCAGCGGTTCTAGCGGAGTTAGCACAGATACGCAGTATTTT. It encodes CASSGSSGVSTDTQYF.

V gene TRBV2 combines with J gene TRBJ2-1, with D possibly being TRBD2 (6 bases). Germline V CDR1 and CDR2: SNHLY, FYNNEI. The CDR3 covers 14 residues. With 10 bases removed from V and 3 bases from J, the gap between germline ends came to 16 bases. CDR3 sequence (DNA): TGTGCCACCCGGGGCCCCGGGGGCTACAATGAGCAGTTCTTC. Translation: CATRGPGGYNEQFF.

CDR3: CASRPRATGLNEQFF. In nucleotides, the CDR3 is TGTGCCAGCAGACCCCGGGCGACAGGGTTAAATGAGCAGTTCTTC. The V call is TRBV28, the J call TRBJ2-1; 7 positions match TRBD1. The CDR3 extends over 15 amino acids. Germline V gene data show CDR1 as MDHEN and CDR2 as SYDVKM. V trimming: 6 bases; J trimming: 7 bases; junction bases outside the gene matches: 12.

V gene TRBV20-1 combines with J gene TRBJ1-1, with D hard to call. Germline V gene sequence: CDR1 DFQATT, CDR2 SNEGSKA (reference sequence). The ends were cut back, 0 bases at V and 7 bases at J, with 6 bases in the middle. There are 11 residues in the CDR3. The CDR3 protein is CSARDYIEAFF. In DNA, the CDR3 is TGCAGTGCTAGAGATTATATTGAAGCTTTCTTT.

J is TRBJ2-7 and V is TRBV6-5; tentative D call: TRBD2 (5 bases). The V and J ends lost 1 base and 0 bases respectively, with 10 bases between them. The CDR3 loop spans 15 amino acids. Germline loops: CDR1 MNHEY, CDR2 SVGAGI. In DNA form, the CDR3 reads TGTGCCAGCAGTTACTTTCGGGGAAGCTCCTACGAGCAGTACTTC. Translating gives CASSYFRGSSYEQYF.

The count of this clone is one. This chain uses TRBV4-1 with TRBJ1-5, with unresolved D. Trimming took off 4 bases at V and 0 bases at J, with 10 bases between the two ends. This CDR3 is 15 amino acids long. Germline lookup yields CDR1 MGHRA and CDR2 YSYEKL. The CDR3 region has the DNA TGCGCCAGCAGCCTCAACAGAGATAGCAATCAGCCCCAGCATTTT. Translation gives CASSLNRDSNQPQHF.

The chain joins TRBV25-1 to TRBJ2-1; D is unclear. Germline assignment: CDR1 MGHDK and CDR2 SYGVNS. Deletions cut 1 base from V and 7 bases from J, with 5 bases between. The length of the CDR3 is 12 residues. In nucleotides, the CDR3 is TGTGCCAGCAGTGAATCCCCAAATGAGCAGTTCTTC. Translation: CASSESPNEQFF. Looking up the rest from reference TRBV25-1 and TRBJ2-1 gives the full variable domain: EADIYQTPRYLVIGTGKKITLECSQTMGHDKMYWYQQDPGMELHLIHYSYGVNSTEKGDLSSESTVSRIRTEHFPLTLESARPSHTSQYLCASSESPNEQFFGPGTRLTVL.

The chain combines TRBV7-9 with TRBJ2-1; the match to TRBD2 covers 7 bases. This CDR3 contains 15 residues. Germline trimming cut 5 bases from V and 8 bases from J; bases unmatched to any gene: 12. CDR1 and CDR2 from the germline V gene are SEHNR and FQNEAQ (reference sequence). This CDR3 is CASSGRVGEFDEQFF. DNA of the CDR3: TGTGCCAGCAGCGGGAGGGTAGGGGAATTCGATGAGCAGTTCTTC.

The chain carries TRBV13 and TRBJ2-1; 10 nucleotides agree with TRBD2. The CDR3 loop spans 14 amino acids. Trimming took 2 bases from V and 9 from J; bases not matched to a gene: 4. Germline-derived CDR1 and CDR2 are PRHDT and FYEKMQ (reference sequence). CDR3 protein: CASSLTSGNREQFF. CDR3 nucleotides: TGTGCCAGCAGCTTAACTAGCGGGAATCGTGAGCAGTTCTTC. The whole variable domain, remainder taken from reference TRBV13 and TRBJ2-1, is AAGVIQSPRHLIKEKRETATLKCYPIPRHDTVYWYQQGPGQDPQFLISFYEKMQSDKGSIPDRFSAQQFSDYHSELNMSSLELGDSALYFCASSLTSGNREQFFGPGTRLTVL.

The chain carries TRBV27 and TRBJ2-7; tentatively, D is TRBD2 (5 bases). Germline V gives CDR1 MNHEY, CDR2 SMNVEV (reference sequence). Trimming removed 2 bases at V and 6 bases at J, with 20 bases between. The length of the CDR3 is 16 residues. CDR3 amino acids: CASSLNYQRALSEQYF. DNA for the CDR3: TGTGCCAGCAGTTTAAACTACCAGAGGGCCCTGAGCGAGCAGTACTTC.

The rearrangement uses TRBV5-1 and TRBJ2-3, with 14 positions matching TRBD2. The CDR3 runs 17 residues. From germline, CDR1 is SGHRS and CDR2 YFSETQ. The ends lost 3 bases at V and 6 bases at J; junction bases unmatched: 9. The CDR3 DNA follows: TGCGCCAGCAGCTGGAGGGGACTAGCGGGAGTGGAGGATACGCAGTATTTT. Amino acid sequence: CASSWRGLAGVEDTQYF. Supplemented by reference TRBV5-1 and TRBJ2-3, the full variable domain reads KAGVTQTPRYLIKTRGQQVTLSCSPISGHRSVSWYQQTPGQGLQFLFEYFSETQRNKGNFPGRFSGRQFSNSRSEMNVSTLELGDSALYLCASSWRGLAGVEDTQYFGPGTRLTVL.

The chain's CDR3 is CASRQILNIQYF. The CDR3 bases are TGTGCCAGCAGACAAATCCTGAACATTCAGTACTTC. V and J are TRBV7-9 and TRBJ2-4; D is undetermined. The V end was cut by 6 bases, the J end by 7 bases, with 10 bases between. The length of the CDR3 is 12 residues. The germline V gene encodes CDR1 SEHNR and CDR2 FQNEAQ (reference sequence).

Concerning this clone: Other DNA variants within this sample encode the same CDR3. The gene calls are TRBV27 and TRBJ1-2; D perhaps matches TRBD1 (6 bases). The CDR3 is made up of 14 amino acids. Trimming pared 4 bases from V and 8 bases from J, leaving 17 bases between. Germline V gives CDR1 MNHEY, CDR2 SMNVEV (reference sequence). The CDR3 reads CASSSPGPGVGYTF. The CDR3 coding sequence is TGTGCCAGCAGTTCCCCCGGTCCAGGGGTAGGCTACACCTTC.

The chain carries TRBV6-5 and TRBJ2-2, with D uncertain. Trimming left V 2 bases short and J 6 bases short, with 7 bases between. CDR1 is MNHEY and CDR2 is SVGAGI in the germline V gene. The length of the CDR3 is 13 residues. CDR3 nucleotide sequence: TGTGCCAGCAGTTACGCGTTTGCCGGGGAGCTGTTTTTT. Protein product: CASSYAFAGELFF.

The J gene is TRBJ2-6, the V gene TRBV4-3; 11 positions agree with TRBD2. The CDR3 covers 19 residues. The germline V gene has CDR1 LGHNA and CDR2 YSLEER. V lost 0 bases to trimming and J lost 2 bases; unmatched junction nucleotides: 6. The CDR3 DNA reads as TGCGCCAGCAGCCAAGACTTGAGACTAGCGGGAACTGGGGCCAACGTCCTGACTTTC. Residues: CASSQDLRLAGTGANVLTF.

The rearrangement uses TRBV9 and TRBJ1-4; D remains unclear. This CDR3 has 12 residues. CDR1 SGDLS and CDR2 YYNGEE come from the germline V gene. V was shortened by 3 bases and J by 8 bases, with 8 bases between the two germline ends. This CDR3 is CASSDEKEKLFF. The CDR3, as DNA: TGTGCCAGCAGCGACGAGAAAGAAAAACTGTTTTTT. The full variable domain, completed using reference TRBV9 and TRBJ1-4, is DSGVTQTPKHLITATGQRVTLRCSPRSGDLSVYWYQQSLDQGLQFLIQYYNGEERAKGNILERFSAQQFPDLHSELNLSSLELGDSALYFCASSDEKEKLFFGSGTQLSVL.

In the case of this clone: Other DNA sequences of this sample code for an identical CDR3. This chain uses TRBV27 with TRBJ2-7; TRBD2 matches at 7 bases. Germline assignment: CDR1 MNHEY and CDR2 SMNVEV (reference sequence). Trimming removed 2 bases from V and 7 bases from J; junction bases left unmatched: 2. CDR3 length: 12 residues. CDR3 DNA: TGTGCCAGCAGTTTAGGGGGGGGTGAGCAGTACTTC. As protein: CASSLGGGEQYF.

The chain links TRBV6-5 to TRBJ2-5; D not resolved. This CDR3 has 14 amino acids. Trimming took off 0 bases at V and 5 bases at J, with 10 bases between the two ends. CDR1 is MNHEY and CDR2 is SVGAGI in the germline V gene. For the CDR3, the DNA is TGTGCCAGCAGTTACTCTGGAGAAATGGAGACCCAGTACTTC. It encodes CASSYSGEMETQYF.

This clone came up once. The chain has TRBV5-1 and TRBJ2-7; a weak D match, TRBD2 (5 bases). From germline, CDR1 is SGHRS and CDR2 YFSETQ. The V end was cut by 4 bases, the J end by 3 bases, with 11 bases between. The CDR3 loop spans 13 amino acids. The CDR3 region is CASSLGLDYEQYF. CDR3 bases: TGCGCCAGCAGCCTCGGACTGGACTACGAGCAGTACTTC.

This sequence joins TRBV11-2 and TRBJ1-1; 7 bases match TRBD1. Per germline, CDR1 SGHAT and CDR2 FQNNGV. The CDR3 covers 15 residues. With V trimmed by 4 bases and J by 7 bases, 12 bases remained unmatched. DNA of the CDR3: TGTGCCAGCAGCTCGCGCCAGGGAAACAGGGGTGAAGCTTTCTTT. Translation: CASSSRQGNRGEAFF.

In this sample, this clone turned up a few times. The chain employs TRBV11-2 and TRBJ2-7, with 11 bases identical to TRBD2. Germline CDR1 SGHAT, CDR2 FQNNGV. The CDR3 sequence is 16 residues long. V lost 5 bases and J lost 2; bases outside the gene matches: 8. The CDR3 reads CASSRASSGGTYEQYF. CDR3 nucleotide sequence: TGTGCCAGCAGCCGGGCCTCTAGCGGGGGGACCTACGAGCAGTACTTC.